This TCR beta chain is drawn from a study of T cells expressing NK-cell markers. The CDR3 runs to 14 residues. CDR1 and CDR2 from the germline V gene are DFQATT and SNEGSKA (reference sequence). For each CDR3 protein, TCRdb gives one entry from its re-call of the 5' RACE reads, without DNA. Its listing shows about 460,000 distinct CDR3 sequences. Study-wide results and caveats: In a few donors, dominant clonotypes made up roughly 25-60.1% of CD3+CD56-NKG2C+ cells.

Worth noting for this clonotype: The antigen remains undetermined.

This chain connects TRBV20-1 to TRBJ2-3; checking the TCRdb D call of TRBD2 is not possible without DNA. Sequencing was performed on blood T cells: a sorted CD56 or NKG2C T cell subset, CD4+ or CD8+ T cells, or bulk PBMC T cells (not recorded which). The clonotype comes from a woman aged 45-65 years in good health. The CDR3: CSAVTSGPTDTQYF.